The source of this T cell receptor beta chain is a study of OX40 agonist ivuxolimab in advanced cancers. Notes on the study in general: By week 6 at 0.1 to 3.0 mg/kg, blood CD4+ and CD8+ T cells had expanded clonally. Also showing low normalized T-cell clonal expansion were some of the nonresponders. On average, CD8+ T cells had more expanded clones than CD4+.

The study sampled blood at baseline, cycle 4 day 1, and cycle 7 day 1. This clone appeared a few times. Its cognate antigen is unknown. This specimen includes other DNA sequences encoding the same CDR3. Clones were read by immunoSEQ multiplex PCR, and TCRdb kept only the in-frame ones, dropping some. The repertoire holds 1,800 or so clones, with roughly 80% as singletons. The CDR3 sequence is 14 residues long. CDR1 MNHEY and CDR2 SVGAGI come from the germline V gene. V was clipped by 5 bases and J by 3 bases; unmatched bases: 3. V usage is TRBV6-5 and J usage is TRBJ2-2; TRBD1 agrees at 7 bases. This receptor was identified in an adult with an advanced solid tumor such as melanoma, head and neck, liver or kidney cancer. Sequenced here: CD4+ or CD8+ T cells sorted from blood, sampled in a trial of the OX40 agonist ivuxolimab. The CDR3 is CASSQGTDTGELFF. The CDR3 bases are TGTGCCAGCAGTCAAGGGACAGACACCGGGGAGCTGTTTTTT.